Below are 29 T cell receptor beta chains sequenced from a single sample in a study of shared clonotypes between healthy human individuals. The protocol was immunoSEQ multiplex PCR, while the TCRdb copy is restricted to in-frame clones and leaves out a portion. The profile shows millions of clones, around 90% of them singletons. Sequenced input: naive CD4+ T cells sorted from blood. As for subset: CD45RA+ positively selected. The receptors were sampled from a man younger than 30 in good health.

DNA for the CDR3: TGTGCCACCAGCACTCGACAGACGAACACTGAAGCTTTCTTT. As protein: CATSTRQTNTEAFF. This rearrangement joins TRBV15 to TRBJ1-1; possible D gene TRBD1, 5 bases. Germline V lookup: CDR1 LNHNV, CDR2 YYDKDF (reference sequence). Deletions cut 4 bases from V and 1 base from J, with 10 bases between. This CDR3 has 14 residues.

The CDR3 is CASSLERPEDTQYF. CDR3 DNA sequence: TGCGCCAGCAGCTTAGAGCGGCCAGAAGATACGCAGTATTTT. The chain employs TRBV5-1 and TRBJ2-3; tentatively, D is TRBD2 (5 bases). Looked up from germline, CDR1 is SGHRS and CDR2 is YFSETQ. The CDR3 has 14 amino acids. Trimming left V 2 bases short and J 5 bases short, with 12 bases between.

V is TRBV9 and J is TRBJ2-1, with D uncertain. The CDR3 is 16 amino acids. From germline, CDR1 is SGDLS and CDR2 YYNGEE. Trimming stripped 4 bases from V and 0 bases from J, with 14 bases between. CDR3 residues: CASSPMGSSSYNEQFF. The CDR3 DNA reads as TGTGCCAGCAGCCCTATGGGATCGAGCTCCTACAATGAGCAGTTCTTC. The complete variable domain, with remaining parts taken from reference TRBV9 and TRBJ2-1, reads DSGVTQTPKHLITATGQRVTLRCSPRSGDLSVYWYQQSLDQGLQFLIQYYNGEERAKGNILERFSAQQFPDLHSELNLSSLELGDSALYFCASSPMGSSSYNEQFFGPGTRLTVL.

The chain carries TRBV5-5 and TRBJ2-5, with TRBD1 identical over 8 bases. Germline assignment: CDR1 SGHKS and CDR2 YYEKEE (reference sequence). CDR3 length: 16 residues. V gave up 4 bases and J gave up 1 base; unmatched junction bases: 9. CDR3 in DNA: TGTGCCAGCAGCCTGTCTATAGGGACAGGCCAAGAGACCCAGTACTTC. Its translation is CASSLSIGTGQETQYF.

This chain joins TRBV19 and TRBJ2-1; D is perhaps TRBD1 or TRBD2 (5 bases each). With 1 base removed from V and 4 bases from J, the gap between germline ends came to 17 bases. From germline, CDR1 is LNHDA and CDR2 SQIVND (reference sequence). This CDR3 region has 17 residues. DNA of the CDR3: TGTGCCAGTAGTATAGGAGGGACGGTTCCACCTTACAATGAGCAGTTCTTC. Its protein product is CASSIGGTVPPYNEQFF. The full variable domain, completed using reference TRBV19 and TRBJ2-1, is DGGITQSPKYLFRKEGQNVTLSCEQNLNHDAMYWYRQDPGQGLRLIYYSQIVNDFQKGDIAEGYSVSREKKESFPLTVTSAQKNPTAFYLCASSIGGTVPPYNEQFFGPGTRLTVL.

The chain recombines TRBV4-1 with TRBJ2-3, with 8 nucleotides matching TRBD2. V shed 4 bases and J 2 bases; nucleotides not matched to a gene: 8. The CDR3 extends over 16 amino acids. Germline CDR1 is MGHRA and CDR2 is YSYEKL. CDR3 bases: TGCGCCAGCAGCCTTCGGGCGGGGGGAGCCACAGATACGCAGTATTTT. Translated, it gives CASSLRAGGATDTQYF.

This clone came up once. The chain combines TRBV28 with TRBJ1-2, with D possibly TRBD1 on 5 matching bases. The germline V and J ends were trimmed by 5 bases and 4 bases, with 20 bases remaining between them. CDR1 MDHEN and CDR2 SYDVKM come from the germline V gene. This CDR3 is 16 amino acids long. This CDR3 reads CASSPAGVGARYGYTF. CDR3 DNA: TGTGCCAGCAGTCCGGCGGGGGTTGGAGCACGCTATGGCTACACCTTC.

The rearrangement links TRBV4-3 to TRBJ2-7; 10 bases align to TRBD1. V gave up 4 bases and J gave up 5 bases; unmatched junction bases: 14. Germline V lookup: CDR1 LGHNA, CDR2 YSLEER. The CDR3 has 17 residues. The CDR3 nucleotides read TGCGCCAGCAGCCGCTGGGTTCCGGGACAGGGGAACGACGAGCAGTACTTC. Translation: CASSRWVPGQGNDEQYF.

This clone was recorded only once. The rearrangement links TRBV7-2 to TRBJ2-1; 8 bases line up with TRBD2. The CDR3 covers 15 residues. Germline V gene data show CDR1 as SGHTA and CDR2 as FQGNSA. Germline trimming cut 5 bases from V and 3 bases from J; bases unmatched to any gene: 6. CDR3 protein: CASSEGAGVYNEQFF. The CDR3 DNA reads as TGTGCCAGCAGCGAGGGAGCGGGAGTCTACAATGAGCAGTTCTTC.

The chain combines TRBV28 with TRBJ1-5, with 8 bases lining up with TRBD1. The CDR3 loop spans 18 amino acids. Germline-derived CDR1 and CDR2 are MDHEN and SYDVKM. V gave up 8 bases and J gave up 1 base; unmatched junction bases: 16. The CDR3 region is CASSYHRGSTGSNQPQHF. The CDR3 DNA follows: TGTGCCAGCTCTTACCACAGGGGGAGCACAGGGAGCAATCAGCCCCAGCATTTT.

The rearrangement uses TRBV7-2 and TRBJ2-1; 7 bases agree with TRBD2. The CDR3 is 16 amino acids. The V segment lost 1 base and the J segment 12 bases; nucleotides outside the gene matches: 15. Germline CDR1 reads SGHTA; CDR2 reads FQGNSA. CDR3 DNA: TGTGCCAGCAGCTTAGAGCTAAGCGGGAATGGAGGGTCGCAGTTCTTC. It encodes CASSLELSGNGGSQFF.

The chain recombines TRBV2 with TRBJ2-5, with 7 bases that match TRBD1. Germline CDR1 reads SNHLY; CDR2 reads FYNNEI. The junction had 8 bases not matched to a gene; V was cut back by 5 bases and J by 5 bases. The length of the CDR3 is 14 residues. CDR3 loop: CASSPDRAAETQYF. The CDR3 DNA is TGTGCCAGCAGTCCCGACAGGGCCGCGGAGACCCAGTACTTC.

The chain links TRBV5-6 to TRBJ2-6; D might be TRBD1 or TRBD2, each matching 5 bases. Trimming removed 0 bases from V and 0 bases from J, with 13 bases in between. The germline V gene encodes CDR1 SGHDT and CDR2 YYEEEE. CDR3 length: 18 amino acids. CDR3 region: CASSLAWGSGSGANVLTF. The DNA for the CDR3 is TGTGCCAGCAGCTTGGCCTGGGGGTCGGGCTCTGGGGCCAACGTCCTGACTTTC.

The chain has TRBV29-1 and TRBJ2-2; D possibly corresponds to TRBD2 (7 bases). Trimming left V 7 bases short and J 4 bases short, with 16 bases between. The germline gives CDR1 SQVTM, CDR2 ANQGSEA. The CDR3 runs to 14 residues. CDR3 residues: CSGGGRHGTGELFF. The CDR3 DNA follows: TGCAGCGGGGGGGGCAGACATGGCACCGGGGAGCTGTTTTTT.

The chain's CDR3 is CASSAGQNNEQFF. DNA of the CDR3: TGCGCCAGCAGCGCGGGGCAGAACAATGAGCAGTTCTTC. The chain is built from TRBV5-1 and TRBJ2-1, with D perhaps TRBD2 (6 bases). V was cut by 4 bases and J by 5 bases, with 10 bases left in between. The CDR3 sequence is 13 residues long. Germline V gene sequence: CDR1 SGHRS, CDR2 YFSETQ.

The genes are TRBV19 and TRBJ2-3; 7 nucleotides agree with TRBD2. The CDR3 covers 16 residues. Per germline, CDR1 LNHDA and CDR2 SQIVND (reference sequence). J lost 4 bases, V lost 3 bases, and 10 bases had no gene match. The CDR3 here is CASSIGGRARPDTQYF. In DNA, the CDR3 is TGTGCCAGTAGTATTGGTGGGAGGGCCCGACCAGATACGCAGTATTTT.

The chain employs TRBV6-1 and TRBJ1-6; D not resolved. CDR3 size: 14 residues. V lost 7 bases and J lost 7, with 14 bases in between. Germline values: CDR1 MNHNS, CDR2 SASEGT. The CDR3 loop reads CASTVAAVNSPLHF. The DNA of the CDR3 is TGTGCCAGCACAGTCGCGGCAGTGAATTCACCCCTCCACTTT.

J is TRBJ2-7 and V is TRBV14; tentative D call: TRBD1 (6 bases). Trimming stripped 2 bases from V and 0 bases from J, with 8 bases between. Germline V gene data show CDR1 as SGHDN and CDR2 as FVKESK. This CDR3 is 14 amino acids long. The CDR3 spells CASSQTGSSYEQYF. The CDR3 coding sequence is TGTGCCAGCAGCCAAACAGGGTCCTCCTACGAGCAGTACTTC.

This chain joins TRBV9 and TRBJ1-6; 8 nucleotides align to TRBD1. The V segment lost 3 bases and the J segment 9 bases; nucleotides outside the gene matches: 8. CDR1 and CDR2 (germline): SGDLS, YYNGEE. This CDR3 comprises 15 residues. The DNA of the CDR3 is TGTGCCAGCAGCGCAACGGACAGGGCAGGTTCACCCCTCCACTTT. Translating gives CASSATDRAGSPLHF. Full variable domain (rest looked up from reference TRBV9 and TRBJ1-6): DSGVTQTPKHLITATGQRVTLRCSPRSGDLSVYWYQQSLDQGLQFLIQYYNGEERAKGNILERFSAQQFPDLHSELNLSSLELGDSALYFCASSATDRAGSPLHFGNGTRLTVT.

The chain carries TRBV5-5 and TRBJ1-6, with a tentative D call TRBD1 (6 bases). Per the germline V gene, CDR1 is SGHKS and CDR2 is YYEKEE (reference sequence). V was trimmed by 6 bases and J by 4 bases, leaving 14 bases between them. The CDR3 extends over 15 amino acids. The CDR3, as DNA: TGTGCCAGCACCCAGGACAGCACGTATAATTCACCCCTCCACTTT. Translating it yields CASTQDSTYNSPLHF.

The V and J genes are TRBV9 and TRBJ1-2; weak D call: TRBD1 (6 bases). Germline CDR1 reads SGDLS; CDR2 reads YYNGEE. V lost 4 bases and J lost 4, with 29 bases in between. This CDR3 has 19 residues. CDR3 bases: TGTGCCAGCAGCCCTGAATCCGGGACAAAGGAGGTAATCTCCTATGGCTACACCTTC. As protein: CASSPESGTKEVISYGYTF.

Notes on this clone: The sample holds other DNA sequences that translate to the same CDR3. The V and J genes are TRBV6-5 and TRBJ1-1; D is undetermined. Germline V gene data show CDR1 as MNHEY and CDR2 as SVGAGI. The length of the CDR3 is 12 residues. Trimming left V 6 bases short and J 0 bases short, with 5 bases between. CDR3 region: CASRRVNTEAFF. CDR3 DNA sequence: TGTGCCAGCAGACGGGTGAACACTGAAGCTTTCTTT.

The genes are TRBV5-1 and TRBJ1-6; a possible D gene is TRBD1 (6 bases). The CDR3 is 14 amino acids. V lost 2 bases to trimming and J lost 9 bases, with 12 bases between them. The germline V gene has CDR1 SGHRS and CDR2 YFSETQ. The CDR3 spells CASSFTGTGSPLHF. The DNA of the CDR3 is TGCGCCAGCAGCTTCACAGGGACGGGTTCACCCCTCCACTTT. The full variable domain, its missing parts supplied by reference TRBV5-1 and TRBJ1-6, is KAGVTQTPRYLIKTRGQQVTLSCSPISGHRSVSWYQQTPGQGLQFLFEYFSETQRNKGNFPGRFSGRQFSNSRSEMNVSTLELGDSALYLCASSFTGTGSPLHFGNGTRLTVT.

This chain connects TRBV30 to TRBJ2-3; D not certain. This CDR3 is built from 13 residues. The V end was cut by 2 bases, the J end by 2 bases, with 8 bases between. Germline V gene lookup returns CDR1 GTSNPN and CDR2 SVGIG (reference sequence). CDR3 loop: CAWSMRFTDTQYF. The CDR3 DNA reads TGTGCCTGGAGTATGAGATTCACAGATACGCAGTATTTT.

The genes are TRBV15 and TRBJ1-1; 7 bases align to TRBD1. From germline, CDR1 is LNHNV and CDR2 YYDKDF (reference sequence). V trimming: 7 bases; J trimming: 6 bases; junction bases outside the gene matches: 14. CDR3 length: 15 amino acids. CDR3 nucleotide sequence: TGTGCCACCACCCCTGGGACAGCGAACACTGCTGAAGCTTTCTTT. Residues: CATTPGTANTAEAFF.

The rearrangement links TRBV7-8 to TRBJ2-3; TRBD2 aligns across 8 bases. V was pared by 0 bases and J by 0 bases, with 2 bases of the junction left unmatched. Germline CDR1 is SGHVS and CDR2 is FQNEAQ. The CDR3 spans 16 residues. Here the CDR3 DNA reads TGTGCCAGCAGCTTAGCCACTAGCGGTAGCACAGATACGCAGTATTTT. It codes for CASSLATSGSTDTQYF.

Written as DNA, the CDR3 is TGTGCCATCAGTGAGGGGGTAGGATCTACTAACTATGGCTACACCTTC. This encodes CAISEGVGSTNYGYTF. The chain recombines TRBV10-3 with TRBJ1-2; D not certain. The CDR3 spans 16 residues. The germline gives CDR1 ENHRY, CDR2 SYGVKD. V lost 2 bases, J lost 0 bases, and 13 bases lay in between.

J is TRBJ2-1 and V is TRBV6-5, with TRBD2 matching 9 bases. The length of the CDR3 is 15 residues. CDR1 and CDR2 from the germline V gene are MNHEY and SVGAGI. The V segment lost 2 bases and the J segment 2 bases; nucleotides outside the gene matches: 1. The CDR3 loop reads CASSYGTSPYNEQFF. The CDR3 DNA is TGTGCCAGCAGTTACGGGACTAGCCCCTACAATGAGCAGTTCTTC.

The chain links TRBV9 to TRBJ1-3; D not certain. V gave up 3 bases and J gave up 4 bases, with 14 bases separating them. The CDR3 runs to 15 residues. The germline V gene has CDR1 SGDLS and CDR2 YYNGEE. The CDR3 here is CASSDDWPHGNTIYF. The CDR3 region has the DNA TGTGCCAGCAGCGATGACTGGCCCCACGGAAACACCATATATTTT.